This T cell receptor (beta chain) was recorded in a study of CD8 T cells in ankylosing spondylitis. Study-wide findings and caveats: What seemed typical of ankylosing spondylitis blood was a TCR beta motif built from roughly eight highly homologous variants.

The CDR3 consists of 13 residues. V gave up 2 bases and J gave up 14 bases, with 13 bases separating them. One entry per CDR3 protein, called by TCRdb with MiXCR from the 5' RACE reads. The repertoire holds some 350,000 distinct CDR3 sequences, with roughly 14% as singletons. A remark on this clonotype: Its cognate antigen is unknown.

This chain joins TRBV12-3 or TRBV12-4 and TRBJ1-6; D remains unclear. Material for sequencing was blood, either unsorted or a sorted T cell fraction (not recorded which). The receptor's source is a male donor with ankylosing spondylitis or in good health (not recorded which). This CDR3 is CASSLYSLGTLHF. CDR3 DNA: TGTGCCAGCAGTTTATACAGCCTAGGCACCCTCCACTTT.